The 14 T cell receptor beta chains below come from one sample, sequenced in a study of cytomegalovirus exposure and HLA in healthy donors. It was with 60 Vbeta and 13 Jbeta primers that the PCR ran. This table comes from immunoSEQ multiplex PCR, and its TCRdb copy is limited to in-frame clones, with some not included. The table lists some 150,000 clones, around 78% of them singletons. Source material: PBMCs. These receptor sequences come from a female donor in good health and CMV-seropositive.

The genes are TRBV30 and TRBJ1-4; perhaps TRBD1 as D (6 bases). Trimming stripped 3 bases from V and 2 bases from J, with 13 bases between. The CDR3 runs to 15 residues. Germline lookup yields CDR1 GTSNPN and CDR2 SVGIG (reference sequence). The CDR3 coding sequence is TGTGCCTGGAGCGCCGAAGACAGGACTAATGAAAAACTGTTTTTT. Translating gives CAWSAEDRTNEKLFF.

The rearrangement links TRBV5-1 to TRBJ2-7, with D possibly matching TRBD1 (6 bases). There are 14 residues in the CDR3. Trimming removed 4 bases at V and 3 bases at J, with 14 bases between. Germline lookup yields CDR1 SGHRS and CDR2 YFSETQ. The CDR3 sequence is CASSPTGSVYEQYF. The CDR3 DNA follows: TGCGCCAGCAGCCCGACAGGATCTGTCTACGAGCAGTACTTC.

The chain carries TRBV19 and TRBJ1-4; the match to TRBD1 covers 9 bases. Germline V lookup: CDR1 LNHDA, CDR2 SQIVND (reference sequence). This CDR3 comprises 14 residues. J lost 6 bases, V lost 9 bases, and 8 bases had no gene match. The CDR3 protein is CASKTTGGDEKLFF. CDR3 coding DNA: TGTGCCAGCAAAACTACAGGGGGCGATGAAAAACTGTTTTTT.

The rearrangement uses TRBV7-2 and TRBJ1-5; D possibly corresponds to TRBD1 (5 bases). Germline loops: CDR1 SGHTA, CDR2 FQGNSA. This CDR3 comprises 15 residues. Trimming shortened V by 2 bases and J by 1 base, and 9 bases separated the two germline ends. CDR3 DNA sequence: TGTGCCAGCAGCTTATTCGGACAAAGCAATCAGCCCCAGCATTTT. Translating gives CASSLFGQSNQPQHF. Variable domain in full (rest from reference TRBV7-2 and TRBJ1-5): GAGVSQSPSNKVTEKGKDVELRCDPISGHTALYWYRQSLGQGLEFLIYFQGNSAPDKSGLPSDRFSAERTGGSVSTLTIQRTQQEDSAVYLCASSLFGQSNQPQHFGDGTRLSIL.

The chain has TRBV5-1 and TRBJ2-3; D gene uncertain. Trimming cost V 2 bases and J 0 bases, with 13 bases left between them. The CDR3 contains 16 residues. Germline loops: CDR1 SGHRS, CDR2 YFSETQ. CDR3 in amino acids: CASSFAGVPSTDTQYF. CDR3 coding DNA: TGCGCCAGCAGCTTCGCAGGCGTCCCTAGCACAGATACGCAGTATTTT. The whole variable domain, remainder taken from reference TRBV5-1 and TRBJ2-3, is KAGVTQTPRYLIKTRGQQVTLSCSPISGHRSVSWYQQTPGQGLQFLFEYFSETQRNKGNFPGRFSGRQFSNSRSEMNVSTLELGDSALYLCASSFAGVPSTDTQYFGPGTRLTVL.

The chain combines TRBV27 with TRBJ1-6; 11 bases fit TRBD1. The V and J ends lost 5 bases and 3 bases, in that order; junction bases with no gene match: 3. This CDR3 is built from 16 residues. Germline lookup yields CDR1 MNHEY and CDR2 SMNVEV (reference sequence). The CDR3 nucleotides are TGTGCCAGCAGTGTGGGGACAGGGGGCTATAATTCACCCCTCCACTTT. Translating it yields CASSVGTGGYNSPLHF.

The chain is built from TRBV4-2 and TRBJ2-3, with 9 nucleotides matching TRBD2. This CDR3 spans 18 amino acids. V lost 3 bases and J lost 4; bases outside the gene matches: 14. Germline CDR1 is LGHNA and CDR2 is YNFKEQ. CDR3 DNA sequence: TGTGCCAGCAGCCATGGGACTAGCACCCGGGGGGCCGCAGATACGCAGTATTTT. It yields the protein CASSHGTSTRGAADTQYF.

This chain uses TRBV5-4 with TRBJ2-1; TRBD2 matches at 11 bases. This CDR3 has 18 residues. V dropped 0 bases and J dropped 0; count of bases not matched to a gene: 5. CDR1 and CDR2 from the germline V gene are SGHNT and YYREEE (reference sequence). The CDR3 protein is CASSLATSGSPSYNEQFF. CDR3 sequence (DNA): TGTGCCAGCAGCTTGGCCACTAGCGGGAGCCCCTCCTACAATGAGCAGTTCTTC.

This clone was recorded only once. This chain joins TRBV2 and TRBJ2-7, with 11 bases fitting TRBD1. V dropped 7 bases and J dropped 4; count of bases not matched to a gene: 6. CDR3 length equals 14 residues. Germline loops: CDR1 SNHLY, CDR2 FYNNEI. CDR3 residues: CASTPGQGGYEQYF. DNA of the CDR3: TGTGCCAGCACCCCGGGACAGGGGGGGTACGAGCAGTACTTC.

V and J are TRBV18 and TRBJ2-5; D not resolved. V was pared by 0 bases and J by 3 bases, with 5 bases between. The CDR3 runs to 13 residues. Germline-derived CDR1 and CDR2 are KGHSH and LQKENI. For the CDR3, the DNA is TGTGCCAGCTCACCACCGTCGGAAGAGACCCAGTACTTC. Residues: CASSPPSEETQYF.

The CDR3 sequence is CASSLDGQGAYEQYF. CDR3 nucleotide sequence: TGTGCCAGCAGCTTGGACGGACAGGGCGCTTACGAGCAGTACTTC. V is TRBV5-4 and J is TRBJ2-7; 8 nucleotides line up with TRBD1. This CDR3 has 15 residues. Germline-derived CDR1 and CDR2 are SGHNT and YYREEE (reference sequence). V lost 0 bases to trimming and J lost 4 bases; unmatched junction nucleotides: 6.

The rearrangement uses TRBV11-2 and TRBJ2-5; 7 nucleotides match TRBD2. Germline CDR1 SGHAT, CDR2 FQNNGV. The CDR3 loop spans 15 amino acids. V shed 1 base, J shed 5 bases, and the junction held 7 bases outside the gene matches. CDR3 DNA sequence: TGTGCCAGCAGCTTAGTGTCAGGGAGGGCGGAGACCCAGTACTTC. It codes for CASSLVSGRAETQYF.

The DNA for the CDR3 is TGTGCCACCAGCAGAGATCTTTTAGGGGGCAATGAGCAGTTCTTC. Translated, it gives CATSRDLLGGNEQFF. The chain is built from TRBV15 and TRBJ2-1; tentative D call: TRBD1 (6 bases). The CDR3 runs to 15 residues. V dropped 0 bases and J dropped 6 bases, with 12 bases sitting between them. Germline V lookup: CDR1 LNHNV, CDR2 YYDKDF (reference sequence).

The genes are TRBV5-1 and TRBJ2-5, with 11 bases that match TRBD1. V shed 4 bases, J shed 5 bases, and the junction held 7 bases outside the gene matches. This CDR3 is 15 amino acids long. From germline, CDR1 is SGHRS and CDR2 YFSETQ. The chain's CDR3 is CASSAGQGAEETQYF. CDR3 nucleotides: TGCGCCAGCAGCGCCGGACAGGGGGCGGAGGAGACCCAGTACTTC.